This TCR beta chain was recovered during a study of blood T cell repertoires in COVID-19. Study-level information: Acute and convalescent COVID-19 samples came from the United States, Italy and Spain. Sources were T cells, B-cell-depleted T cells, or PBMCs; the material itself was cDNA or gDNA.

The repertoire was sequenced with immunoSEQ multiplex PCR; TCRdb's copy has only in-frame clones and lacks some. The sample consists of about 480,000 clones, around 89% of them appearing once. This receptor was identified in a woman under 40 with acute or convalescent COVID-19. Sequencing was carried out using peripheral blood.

The CDR3 protein is CAWSLARVAEQYF. The CDR3 nucleotides are TGTGCCTGGAGTCTTGCGCGGGTAGCCGAGCAGTACTTC. The chain carries TRBV30 and TRBJ2-7, with D possibly being TRBD2 (5 bases). V was cut by 2 bases and J by 6 bases, with 14 bases left in between. CDR3 length: 13 amino acids. Germline V CDR1 and CDR2: GTSNPN, SVGIG (reference sequence). Full variable domain (missing parts from reference TRBV30 and TRBJ2-7): SQTIHQWPATLVQPVGSPLSLECTVEGTSNPNLYWYRQAAGRGLQLLFYSVGIGQISSEVPQNLSASRPQDRQFILSSKKLLLSDSGFYLCAWSLARVAEQYFGPGTRLTVT.